This T cell receptor beta chain came from a study of blood T cell repertoires in COVID-19. Individuals aged about 18 to 95 years were recruited from fewer than 30 US areas. Categorization into cohorts depended on clinical history that participants reported. Up to 2 weeks before entering the study, exposed participants had met a COVID-19 case. V was trimmed by 8 bases and J by 1 base, leaving 15 bases between them. This CDR3 is 16 amino acids long. Germline V gene sequence: CDR1 ENHRY, CDR2 SYGVKD. Authors' data handling: Amplification of reference gene primers provided the estimated nucleated cell counts. This table comes from immunoSEQ multiplex PCR, and its TCRdb copy is limited to in-frame clones, with some not included. The DNA gave D and trimming, while V, J and clone size come from that table. The sample includes 180,000 or so clones, 70% to 80% of them seen just once.

The sequenced sample was PBMCs or T cells enriched from blood (not recorded which). The sequence was obtained from a man in his sixties who had been exposed to COVID-19. The chain uses TRBV10-3 and TRBJ2-6; no firm D call. CDR3 sequence (DNA): TGTGCCATCCGAGGAGAAGTAACTTCTGGGGCCAACGTCCTGACTTTC. It specifies CAIRGEVTSGANVLTF.